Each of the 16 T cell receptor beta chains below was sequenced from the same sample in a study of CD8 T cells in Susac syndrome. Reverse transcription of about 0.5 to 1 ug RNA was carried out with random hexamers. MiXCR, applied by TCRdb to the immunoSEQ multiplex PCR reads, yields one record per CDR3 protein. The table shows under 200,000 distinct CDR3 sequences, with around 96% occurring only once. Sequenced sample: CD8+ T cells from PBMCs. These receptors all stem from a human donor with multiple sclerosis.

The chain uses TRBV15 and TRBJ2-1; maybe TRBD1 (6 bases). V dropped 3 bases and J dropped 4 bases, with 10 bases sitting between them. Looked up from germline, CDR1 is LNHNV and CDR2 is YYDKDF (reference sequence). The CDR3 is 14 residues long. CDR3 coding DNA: TGTGCCACCAGCAGCAGGGGCCTGTACAATGAGCAGTTCTTC. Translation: CATSSRGLYNEQFF.

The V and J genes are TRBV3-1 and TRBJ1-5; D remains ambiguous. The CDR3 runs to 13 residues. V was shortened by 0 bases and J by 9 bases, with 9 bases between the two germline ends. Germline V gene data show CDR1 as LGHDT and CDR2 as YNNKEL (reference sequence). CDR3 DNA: TGTGCCAGCAGCCAAGATCTCGAGGGGCCCCAGCATTTT. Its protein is CASSQDLEGPQHF.

The CDR3 DNA is TGTGCCAGCAGCCGGGACTGGAGCTCCTACGAGCAGTACTTC. This translates into CASSRDWSSYEQYF. The chain couples TRBV14 to TRBJ2-7, with TRBD2 as a possible D gene (6 bases). Germline V CDR1 and CDR2: SGHDN, FVKESK. The CDR3 is 14 residues long. V dropped 4 bases and J dropped 0 bases, with 10 bases sitting between them.

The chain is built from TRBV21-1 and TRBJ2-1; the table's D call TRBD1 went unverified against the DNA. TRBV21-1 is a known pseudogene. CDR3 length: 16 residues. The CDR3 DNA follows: TGTGCCAGCAGCAAAGATTACAGGGCAACCTACAATGAGCAGTTCTTC. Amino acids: CASSKDYRATYNEQFF.

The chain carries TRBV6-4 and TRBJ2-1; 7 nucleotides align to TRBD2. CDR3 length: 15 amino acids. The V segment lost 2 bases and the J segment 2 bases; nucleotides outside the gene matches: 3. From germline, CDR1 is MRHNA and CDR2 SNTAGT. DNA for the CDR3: TGTGCCAGCAGTGACCCGACTAGCCCCTACAATGAGCAGTTCTTC. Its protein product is CASSDPTSPYNEQFF.

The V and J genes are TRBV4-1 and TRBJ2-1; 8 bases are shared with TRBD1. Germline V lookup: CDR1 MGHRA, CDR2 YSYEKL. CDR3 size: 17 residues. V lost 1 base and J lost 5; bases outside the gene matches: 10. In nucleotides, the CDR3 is TGCGCCAGCAGCCAAGGCGGTTCAGGGGGCGTCCACAATGAGCAGTTCTTC. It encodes CASSQGGSGGVHNEQFF.

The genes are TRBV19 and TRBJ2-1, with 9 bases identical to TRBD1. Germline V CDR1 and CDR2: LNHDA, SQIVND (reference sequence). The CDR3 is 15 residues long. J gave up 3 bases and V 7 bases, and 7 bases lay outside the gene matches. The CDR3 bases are TGTGCCAGTAACGCCGGGACAGGGCTCTACAATGAGCAGTTCTTC. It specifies CASNAGTGLYNEQFF.

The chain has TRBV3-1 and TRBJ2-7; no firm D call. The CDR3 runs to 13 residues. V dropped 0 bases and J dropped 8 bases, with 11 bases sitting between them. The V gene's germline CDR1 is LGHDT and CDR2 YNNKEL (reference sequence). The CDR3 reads CASSQEYRPQQYF. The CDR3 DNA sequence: TGTGCCAGCAGCCAAGAGTACCGTCCCCAGCAGTACTTC.

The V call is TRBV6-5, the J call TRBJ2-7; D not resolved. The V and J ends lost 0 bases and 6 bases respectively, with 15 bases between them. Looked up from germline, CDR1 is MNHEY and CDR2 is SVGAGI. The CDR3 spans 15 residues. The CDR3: CASSYSIGPRAEQYF. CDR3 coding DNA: TGTGCCAGCAGTTACTCGATAGGACCACGGGCCGAGCAGTACTTC.

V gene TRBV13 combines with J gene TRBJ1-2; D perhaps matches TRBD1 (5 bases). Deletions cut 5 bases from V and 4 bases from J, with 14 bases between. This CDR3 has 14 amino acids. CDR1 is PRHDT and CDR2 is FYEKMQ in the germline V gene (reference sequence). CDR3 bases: TGTGCCAGCAGCCCTATGGGACTCGTCTATGGCTACACCTTC. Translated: CASSPMGLVYGYTF.

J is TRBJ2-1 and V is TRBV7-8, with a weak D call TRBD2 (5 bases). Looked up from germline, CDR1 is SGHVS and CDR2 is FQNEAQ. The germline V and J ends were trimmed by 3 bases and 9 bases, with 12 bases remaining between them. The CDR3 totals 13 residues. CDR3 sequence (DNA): TGTGCCAGCAGCTTTCGAGGGTTGGGTGAGCAGTTCTTC. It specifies CASSFRGLGEQFF.

The CDR3 nucleotides are TGTGCCAGCCCCGACCCACAGCGGCCCACAGATACGCAGTATTTT. Translation: CASPDPQRPTDTQYF. This chain connects TRBV11-2 to TRBJ2-3; D is possibly TRBD2 (5 bases). V was shortened by 8 bases and J by 2 bases, with 17 bases between the two germline ends. The CDR3 consists of 15 residues. Germline V gene lookup returns CDR1 SGHAT and CDR2 FQNNGV. Full variable domain (rest looked up from reference TRBV11-2 and TRBJ2-3): EAGVAQSPRYKIIEKRQSVAFWCNPISGHATLYWYQQILGQGPKLLIQFQNNGVVDDSQLPKDRFSAERLKGVDSTLKIQPAKLEDSAVYLCASPDPQRPTDTQYFGPGTRLTVL.

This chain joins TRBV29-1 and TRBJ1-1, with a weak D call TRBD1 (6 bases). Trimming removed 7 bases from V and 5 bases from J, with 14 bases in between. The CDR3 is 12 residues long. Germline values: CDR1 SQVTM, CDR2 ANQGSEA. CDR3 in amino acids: CSANREHTEAFF. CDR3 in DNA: TGCAGCGCAAACAGGGAGCATACTGAAGCTTTCTTT.

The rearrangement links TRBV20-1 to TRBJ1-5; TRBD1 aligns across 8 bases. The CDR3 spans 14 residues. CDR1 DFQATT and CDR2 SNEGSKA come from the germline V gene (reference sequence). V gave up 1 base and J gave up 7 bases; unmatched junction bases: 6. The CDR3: CSARAGQAGQPQHF. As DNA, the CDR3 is TGCAGTGCTAGAGCGGGACAGGCGGGGCAGCCCCAGCATTTT.

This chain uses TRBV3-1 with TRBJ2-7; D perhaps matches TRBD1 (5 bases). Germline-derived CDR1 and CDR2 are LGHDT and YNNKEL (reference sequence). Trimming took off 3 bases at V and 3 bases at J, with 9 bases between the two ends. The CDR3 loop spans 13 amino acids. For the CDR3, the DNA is TGTGCCAGCAGCCAGCAACAGGACTACGAGCAGTACTTC. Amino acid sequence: CASSQQQDYEQYF.

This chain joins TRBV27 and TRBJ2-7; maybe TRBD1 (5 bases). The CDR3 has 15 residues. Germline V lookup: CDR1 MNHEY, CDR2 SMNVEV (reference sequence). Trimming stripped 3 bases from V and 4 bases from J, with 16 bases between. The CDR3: CASSLGLTARYEQYF. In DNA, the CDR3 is TGTGCCAGCAGTTTGGGGCTCACCGCAAGATACGAGCAGTACTTC.